There are a few counts of the clone carrying this T cell receptor beta chain. MiXCR, applied by TCRdb to the RACE reads, yields one record per CDR3 protein. The data show approximately 79,000 distinct CDR3 sequences, approximately 8% seen once. Germline V CDR1 and CDR2: LGHDT, YNNKEL (reference sequence). The CDR3 spans 15 residues. Trimming shortened V by 0 bases and J by 6 bases, and 12 bases separated the two germline ends. This sample was taken from a study of human T cells and chemical hapten exposure. The time point denotes: healthy volunteer bleed at 6 weeks. Sequencing started from total RNA isolated from unfractionated whole blood.

This TCR was recovered from a male donor in good health. Some clones in this sample may be carry-over from other donors' samples. This chain links TRBV3-1 with TRBJ2-1; D remains unclear. Source material: whole blood. The CDR3 loop reads CASSQEGWAGNEQFF. CDR3 DNA: TGTGCCAGCAGCCAAGAAGGGTGGGCCGGCAATGAGCAGTTCTTC.